The table lists the clone carrying this T cell receptor beta chain with many counts. V lost 4 bases, J lost 7 bases, and 9 bases stayed unmatched. CDR3 length: 15 amino acids. Germline values: CDR1 SGHRS, CDR2 YFSETQ. The data stem from a study of neurological immune-mediated disorders. MiXCR was run by TCRdb on the 5' RACE reads, yielding one entry per CDR3 protein. The table has some 71,000 distinct CDR3 sequences, about 9.4% seen once. Time point reported: longitudinal time-point 1 (baseline). Healthy control samples came from blood bank volunteers in Maryland, USA. Specimen: PBMCs. J is TRBJ1-4 and V is TRBV5-1, with 8 bases matching TRBD1. The TCR originated in a man aged 25-40 years in good health. The CDR3 spells CASSPQGALGEKLFF. In DNA form, the CDR3 reads TGCGCCAGCAGCCCTCAGGGGGCATTGGGTGAAAAACTGTTTTTT.